What follows are 24 T cell receptor beta chains derived from one specimen sequenced in a study of blood T cell repertoires in COVID-19. Assay used: immunoSEQ multiplex PCR; TCRdb lists only in-frame clones, some missing. The sample contains roughly 120,000 clones, around 80% of which appear only once. Specimen: peripheral blood. The receptors were gathered from a man aged 70 or older with acute or convalescent COVID-19.

The chain recombines TRBV6-5 with TRBJ2-2, with D possibly matching TRBD2 (6 bases). Trimming left V 0 bases short and J 7 bases short, with 9 bases between. The CDR3 has 14 amino acids. Germline-derived CDR1 and CDR2 are MNHEY and SVGAGI. The CDR3 loop reads CASSYSLGGGELFF. The CDR3 DNA follows: TGTGCCAGCAGTTACTCCTTGGGGGGCGGGGAGCTGTTTTTT.

The chain has TRBV27 and TRBJ1-2; 7 nucleotides align to TRBD1. The CDR3 runs to 17 residues. CDR1 and CDR2 (germline): MNHEY, SMNVEV (reference sequence). V was clipped by 5 bases and J by 5 bases; unmatched bases: 17. In nucleotides, the CDR3 is TGTGCCAGCAGTCCTTTTTACCTTGACAGGGAAAGGTATGGCTACACCTTC. Its protein product is CASSPFYLDRERYGYTF.

The chain uses TRBV7-2 and TRBJ2-2; 7 nucleotides line up with TRBD2. Germline CDR1 and CDR2: SGHTA and FQGNSA. The CDR3 sequence is 16 residues long. V trimming: 1 base; J trimming: 3 bases; junction bases outside the gene matches: 5. This chain's CDR3 is CASSLGWGGYTGELFF. DNA for the CDR3: TGTGCCAGCAGCTTAGGTTGGGGAGGGTACACCGGGGAGCTGTTTTTT. The full variable domain, rest sourced from reference TRBV7-2 and TRBJ2-2, is GAGVSQSPSNKVTEKGKDVELRCDPISGHTALYWYRQSLGQGLEFLIYFQGNSAPDKSGLPSDRFSAERTGGSVSTLTIQRTQQEDSAVYLCASSLGWGGYTGELFFGEGSRLTVL.

The J gene is TRBJ2-1, the V gene TRBV27, with D possibly matching TRBD1 (6 bases). CDR3 length: 16 amino acids. The germline CDR1 and CDR2 sequences are MNHEY and SMNVEV (reference sequence). The V and J ends lost 4 bases and 3 bases respectively, with 16 bases between them. The CDR3 coding sequence is TGTGCCAGCAGTTCGTCGGCAGGGGAAAGCTACAATGAGCAGTTCTTC. The encoded protein is CASSSSAGESYNEQFF.

This chain links TRBV5-1 with TRBJ2-1; D might be TRBD2 (5 bases). The length of the CDR3 is 16 residues. Germline loops: CDR1 SGHRS, CDR2 YFSETQ. Trimming pared 4 bases from V and 5 bases from J, leaving 19 bases between. The CDR3 DNA reads as TGCGCCAGCAGCCCTAGGACTCTCCGCCAGGACAATGAGCAGTTCTTC. Amino acids: CASSPRTLRQDNEQFF.

The genes are TRBV15 and TRBJ2-4, with 8 bases identical to TRBD1. V lost 0 bases, J lost 0 bases, and 10 bases stayed unmatched. Per the germline V gene, CDR1 is LNHNV and CDR2 is YYDKDF (reference sequence). The CDR3 is made up of 19 amino acids. CDR3 amino acids: CATSRDSHGQGRAKNIQYF. CDR3 nucleotides: TGTGCCACCAGCAGAGATTCCCACGGACAGGGTCGAGCCAAAAACATTCAGTACTTC.

V is TRBV19 and J is TRBJ2-1, with TRBD2 identical over 8 bases. Germline assignment: CDR1 LNHDA and CDR2 SQIVND (reference sequence). V trimming: 1 base; J trimming: 2 bases; junction bases outside the gene matches: 4. The CDR3 length is 16 residues. The CDR3 spells CASSIAGLATYNEQFF. DNA of the CDR3: TGTGCCAGTAGTATAGCTGGACTAGCTACCTACAATGAGCAGTTCTTC.

The V call is TRBV3-1 (or the pseudogene TRBV3-2), the J call TRBJ1-2; unclear D gene. Trimming cost V 3 bases and J 8 bases, with 10 bases left between them. Germline assignment: CDR1 LGHDT and CDR2 YNNKEL (reference sequence). This CDR3 region has 12 residues. The CDR3 DNA reads as TGTGCCAGCAGCCACGGTGTGCTCGGCTACACCTTC. Translation gives CASSHGVLGYTF.

J is TRBJ1-3 and V is TRBV7-3; TRBD1 aligns across 10 bases. The V gene end was trimmed by 2 bases and the J gene end by 7 bases; junction bases not matched to a gene: 8. Germline-derived CDR1 and CDR2 are SGHTA and FQGTGA. The CDR3 contains 16 residues. CDR3 amino acids: CASSLGRDRGFNTIYF. The CDR3 DNA follows: TGTGCCAGCAGCTTAGGGCGGGACAGGGGATTCAACACCATATATTTT. The full variable domain, in which reference TRBV7-3 and TRBJ1-3 provide the parts outside the CDR3, is GAGVSQTPSNKVTEKGKYVELRCDPISGHTALYWYRQSLGQGPEFLIYFQGTGAADDSGLPNDRFFAVRPEGSVSTLKIQRTERGDSAVYLCASSLGRDRGFNTIYFGEGSWLTVV.

The genes are TRBV28 and TRBJ1-5; D might be TRBD1 (6 bases). Germline lookup yields CDR1 MDHEN and CDR2 SYDVKM. The germline V and J ends were trimmed by 1 base and 2 bases, with 15 bases remaining between them. The CDR3 loop spans 17 amino acids. CDR3 region: CASSLLAGGEGNQPQHF. The CDR3 bases are TGTGCCAGCAGTTTATTAGCTGGGGGCGAGGGCAATCAGCCCCAGCATTTT. The entire variable domain, with the rest obtained from reference TRBV28 and TRBJ1-5, is as follows: DVKVTQSSRYLVKRTGEKVFLECVQDMDHENMFWYRQDPGLGLRLIYFSYDVKMKEKGDIPEGYSVSREKKERFSLILESASTNQTSMYLCASSLLAGGEGNQPQHFGDGTRLSIL.

V is TRBV13 and J is TRBJ2-3; D not resolved. CDR1 is PRHDT and CDR2 is FYEKMQ in the germline V gene (reference sequence). This CDR3 has 13 residues. Trimming stripped 5 bases from V and 10 bases from J, with 16 bases between. CDR3 amino acids: CASSPQSTKAQYF. The DNA for the CDR3 is TGTGCCAGCAGCCCCCAGAGCACTAAGGCGCAGTATTTT.

The V call is TRBV24-1, the J call TRBJ2-7; the match to TRBD1 covers 7 bases. From germline, CDR1 is KGHDR and CDR2 SFDVKD. The V gene end was trimmed by 7 bases and the J gene end by 0 bases; junction bases not matched to a gene: 8. The CDR3 is 15 residues long. This CDR3 is CATRSGQVSSYEQYF. DNA of the CDR3: TGTGCCACCAGAAGTGGACAGGTGAGCTCCTACGAGCAGTACTTC.

The chain couples TRBV7-9 to TRBJ1-2; 12 bases match TRBD1. V was pared by 4 bases and J by 2 bases, with 5 bases of the junction left unmatched. CDR1 is SEHNR, CDR2 FQNEAQ, per germline (reference sequence). The CDR3 is 16 residues long. The CDR3, as DNA: TGTGCCAGCAGCTGGGGACAGGGGGCGCCCAACTATGGCTACACCTTC. Translating gives CASSWGQGAPNYGYTF.

This rearrangement joins TRBV9 to TRBJ1-2; TRBD1 matches at 10 bases. Trimming took 4 bases from V and 4 from J; bases not matched to a gene: 7. Germline CDR1 SGDLS, CDR2 YYNGEE. The CDR3 has 15 amino acids. CDR3 coding DNA: TGTGCCAGCAGCCCTCAGGACAGGGGGTCCTATGGCTACACCTTC. It translates to CASSPQDRGSYGYTF.

This rearrangement joins TRBV11-1 to TRBJ1-5; TRBD1 agrees at 7 bases. Germline loops: CDR1 SGHAT, CDR2 FQDESV (reference sequence). The CDR3 spans 13 residues. J lost 5 bases, V lost 5 bases, and 3 bases had no gene match. In DNA, the CDR3 is TGTGCCAGCAGCGGGACAGAAGATCAGCCCCAGCATTTT. It encodes CASSGTEDQPQHF.

V gene TRBV28 combines with J gene TRBJ2-5; D is perhaps TRBD1 (6 bases). Germline CDR1 is MDHEN and CDR2 is SYDVKM. This CDR3 contains 14 residues. V lost 1 base to trimming and J lost 5 bases, with 11 bases between them. CDR3 loop: CASSLYQGLETQYF. The CDR3 DNA reads TGTGCCAGCAGTTTATACCAGGGGTTGGAGACCCAGTACTTC.

The gene calls are TRBV7-8 and TRBJ1-1; D not resolved. Germline assignment: CDR1 SGHVS and CDR2 FQNEAQ. This CDR3 contains 14 residues. The V end lost 1 base, the J end lost 2 bases, and 8 bases lay between the germline ends. Here the CDR3 reads CASSLVRANTEAFF. The CDR3 DNA is TGTGCCAGCAGCTTAGTACGAGCTAACACTGAAGCTTTCTTT.

This clone was observed a single time. The chain joins TRBV18 to TRBJ2-3; D ambiguous. The V gene's germline CDR1 is KGHSH and CDR2 LQKENI. CDR3 size: 14 residues. The V end was cut by 0 bases, the J end by 6 bases, with 10 bases between. The CDR3 reads CASSPPFRSDTQYF. CDR3 DNA sequence: TGTGCCAGCTCACCACCGTTCCGTTCCGATACGCAGTATTTT.

A single count supports this clone. The J gene is TRBJ2-1, the V gene TRBV30; 7 bases fit TRBD1. After removal of 7 bases from V and 0 bases from J, the junction contained 18 bases not matched to a gene. The CDR3 is made up of 18 amino acids. Germline V gives CDR1 GTSNPN, CDR2 SVGIG (reference sequence). In nucleotides, the CDR3 is TGTGCCTCGCGAGGGGCCTCCAGGGGGAAAAGCTCCTACAATGAGCAGTTCTTC. Its protein product is CASRGASRGKSSYNEQFF.

The rearrangement links TRBV7-9 to TRBJ1-1, with D possibly TRBD1 on 5 matching bases. The CDR3 contains 17 residues. Per the germline V gene, CDR1 is SEHNR and CDR2 is FQNEAQ (reference sequence). V was pared by 5 bases and J by 1 base, with 20 bases between. This CDR3 reads CASSAWAGRLWNTEAFF. The CDR3 nucleotides read TGTGCCAGCAGCGCCTGGGCAGGGCGCCTATGGAACACTGAAGCTTTCTTT.

This clone was observed a single time. The rearrangement joins TRBV5-1 to TRBJ2-5; 10 nucleotides align to TRBD1. Per the germline V gene, CDR1 is SGHRS and CDR2 is YFSETQ. V was clipped by 4 bases and J by 2 bases; unmatched bases: 8. The CDR3 spans 16 residues. The CDR3 loop reads CASSLGQGMGQETQYF. In DNA, the CDR3 is TGCGCCAGCAGCCTGGGACAGGGGATGGGGCAAGAGACCCAGTACTTC.

This clone was detected once. The chain joins TRBV10-3 to TRBJ1-5; D possibly corresponds to TRBD1 (6 bases). Trimming removed 11 bases at V and 2 bases at J, with 13 bases between. This CDR3 spans 13 amino acids. CDR1 and CDR2 from the germline V gene are ENHRY and SYGVKD. In DNA form, the CDR3 reads TGTGCCGTACAGGGATCGGGCAATCAGCCCCAGCATTTT. It translates to CAVQGSGNQPQHF.

The genes are TRBV2 and TRBJ1-6; D ambiguous. The CDR3 consists of 15 residues. CDR1 is SNHLY, CDR2 FYNNEI, per germline. Between the trimmed V and J ends, which lost 4 bases and 1 base, there was a span of 8 bases. The CDR3 DNA is TGTGCCAGCAGTGTAGAGGGTTCCTATAATTCACCCCTCCACTTT. Protein product: CASSVEGSYNSPLHF. Using reference TRBV2 and TRBJ1-6 for the parts outside the CDR3, the full variable domain is EPEVTQTPSHQVTQMGQEVILRCVPISNHLYFYWYRQILGQKVEFLVSFYNNEISEKSEIFDDQFSVERPDGSNFTLKIRSTKLEDSAMYFCASSVEGSYNSPLHFGNGTRLTVT.

This clone was observed a few times. Other DNA sequences in this sample translate to the same CDR3. This rearrangement joins TRBV15 to TRBJ2-2; a weak D match, TRBD1 (6 bases). V was shortened by 0 bases and J by 2 bases, with 7 bases between the two germline ends. Germline values: CDR1 LNHNV, CDR2 YYDKDF (reference sequence). The CDR3 totals 15 residues. The CDR3: CATSRDRGNTGELFF. CDR3 DNA sequence: TGTGCCACCAGCAGAGACAGGGGAAACACCGGGGAGCTGTTTTTT.